This record looks at one T cell receptor beta chain sequence and its context. The table came from immunoSEQ multiplex PCR; TCRdb's copy has only in-frame clones and leaves some out. The repertoire holds around 80,000 clones, with roughly nine tenths as singletons. This record belongs to a study of OX40 agonist ivuxolimab in advanced cancers. This TCR came from an adult with an advanced solid tumor such as melanoma, head and neck, liver or kidney cancer. This specimen was CD4+ or CD8+ T cells sorted from blood, taken in a trial of the OX40 agonist ivuxolimab.

The CDR3 spells CASSSPGLAGSGANVLTF. CDR3 in DNA: TGTGCCAGCAGTTCTCCGGGACTAGCGGGATCCGGGGCCAACGTCCTGACTTTC. The chain carries TRBV7-9 and TRBJ2-6; 13 bases map to TRBD2. The CDR3 spans 18 residues. Germline CDR1 reads SEHNR; CDR2 reads FQNEAQ (reference sequence). With 6 bases clipped from V and 4 bases from J, the junction kept 9 bases outside the gene matches.